A selection of T cell receptor beta chains follows, all from one sample in a study of siplizumab effects on memory and regulatory T cells. TCRdb's copy holds only in-frame clones and misses some; the assay was immunoSEQ multiplex PCR. The sample gives more than 95,000 clones, approximately 94% of which show up once; under 2% is in the top ten. The sequencing input was non-Treg CD4+ T cells sorted from blood. The receptor set was obtained from a human donor in good health. Each CDR3 is given with its conserved first and last residue. Each record gives: D gene, clone size, V gene, J gene, CDR3 DNA, CDR3 protein. A D gene is named only where the DNA matches it firmly. The size field is filled for only some rows; it gives once, few, many or a size class.

d_gene: TRBD1
abundance: once
v_gene: TRBV10-3
j_gene: TRBJ2-1
CDR3nt: TGTGCCATCAGGGGACAGGGCTCCAGCTCCTACAATGAGCAGTTCTTC
CDR3aa: CAIRGQGSSSYNEQFF

d_gene: .
abundance: once
v_gene: TRBV6-5
j_gene: TRBJ1-1
CDR3nt: TGTGCCAGCACCTATTCGGGACAAGTGAACACTGAAGCTTTCTTT
CDR3aa: CASTYSGQVNTEAFF

d_gene: TRBD1
abundance: .
v_gene: TRBV12-5
j_gene: TRBJ2-7
CDR3nt: TGTGCTAGTGGTCCAGGACAGGGAACCTACGAGCAGTACTTC
CDR3aa: CASGPGQGTYEQYF

d_gene: TRBD1
abundance: .
v_gene: TRBV19
j_gene: TRBJ1-2
CDR3nt: TGTGCCACCCGAAGCACAGGGGAATATGGCTACACCTTC
CDR3aa: CATRSTGEYGYTF

d_gene: .
abundance: .
v_gene: TRBV5-1
j_gene: TRBJ2-7
CDR3nt: TGCGCCAGCAGCACTGTGGGAGGAGGGCCCTACGAGCAGTACTTC
CDR3aa: CASSTVGGGPYEQYF

d_gene: .
abundance: .
v_gene: TRBV4-1
j_gene: TRBJ1-3
CDR3nt: TGCGCCAGCAGCCAATTGACAGCTGGAAACACCATATATTTT
CDR3aa: CASSQLTAGNTIYF

d_gene: .
abundance: once
v_gene: TRBV6-6
j_gene: TRBJ2-7
CDR3nt: TGTGCCAGCACCACAATTGCACAGTTCTCCTACGAGCAGTACTTC
CDR3aa: CASTTIAQFSYEQYF

d_gene: .
abundance: few
v_gene: TRBV30
j_gene: TRBJ2-2
CDR3nt: TGTGCCTGGAGGGGCGACACCGGGGAGCTGTTTTTT
CDR3aa: CAWRGDTGELFF

d_gene: TRBD1
abundance: .
v_gene: TRBV5-8
j_gene: TRBJ2-7
CDR3nt: TGTGCCAGCAGCTTGGGGGACAGCTCCTACGAGCAGTACTTC
CDR3aa: CASSLGDSSYEQYF

d_gene: .
abundance: .
v_gene: TRBV10-3
j_gene: TRBJ2-7
CDR3nt: TGTGCCATCACTAAGGGGAACGAGCAGTACTTC
CDR3aa: CAITKGNEQYF

d_gene: TRBD1
abundance: .
v_gene: TRBV5-4
j_gene: TRBJ2-5
CDR3nt: TGTGCCAGCAGCAACAACGACAGGGGGCGCGAAGAGACCCAGTACTTC
CDR3aa: CASSNNDRGREETQYF

d_gene: TRBD2
abundance: once
v_gene: TRBV7-2
j_gene: TRBJ2-2
CDR3nt: TGTGCCAGCACCCCGGGGGGTGGGGCGAGGACCGGGGAGCTGTTTTTT
CDR3aa: CASTPGGGARTGELFF

d_gene: .
abundance: .
v_gene: TRBV7-8
j_gene: TRBJ2-5
CDR3nt: TGTGCCAGCAGCCCAGGACGGATCCAAGAGACCCAGTACTTC
CDR3aa: CASSPGRIQETQYF

d_gene: .
abundance: once
v_gene: TRBV5-1
j_gene: TRBJ2-7
CDR3nt: TGCGCCAGCCGTATAGACAGCGCATCCTACGAGCAGTACTTC
CDR3aa: CASRIDSASYEQYF

d_gene: .
abundance: .
v_gene: TRBV18
j_gene: TRBJ1-1
CDR3nt: TGTGCCAGCTCACCCCCGGATTTCAGAGGCGCTGAAGCTTTCTTT
CDR3aa: CASSPPDFRGAEAFF

d_gene: TRBD1
abundance: few
v_gene: TRBV7-2
j_gene: TRBJ2-7
CDR3nt: TGTGCCAGCAGCCTTAGACAGGGGCAAACCTACGAGCAGTACTTC
CDR3aa: CASSLRQGQTYEQYF

d_gene: .
abundance: .
v_gene: TRBV18
j_gene: TRBJ1-4
CDR3nt: TGTGCCAGCTCACCACCGAACGGAGCAGAAAAACTGTTTTTT
CDR3aa: CASSPPNGAEKLFF

d_gene: TRBD2
abundance: .
v_gene: TRBV10-2
j_gene: TRBJ2-2
CDR3nt: TGCGCCAGCAAGCGGGACTTGAACACCGGGGAGCTGTTTTTT
CDR3aa: CASKRDLNTGELFF

d_gene: .
abundance: .
v_gene: TRBV5-1
j_gene: TRBJ2-7
CDR3nt: TGCGCCAGCAGCCTAGGACGCCCAGGGGAGTACGAGCAGTACTTC
CDR3aa: CASSLGRPGEYEQYF

d_gene: .
abundance: .
v_gene: TRBV7-6
j_gene: TRBJ2-7
CDR3nt: TGTGCCACCGGCCGGAGCGTAGACTCCTACGAGCAGTACTTC
CDR3aa: CATGRSVDSYEQYF

d_gene: TRBD2
abundance: .
v_gene: TRBV14
j_gene: TRBJ2-1
CDR3nt: TGTGCCAGCAGCACTAGGCGGGGGGGCGTTTCTGAGCAGTTCTTC
CDR3aa: CASSTRRGGVSEQFF

d_gene: .
abundance: .
v_gene: TRBV27
j_gene: TRBJ2-7
CDR3nt: TGTGCCAGCAGTTTAAAGGGTCGCTCCTACGAGCAGTACTTC
CDR3aa: CASSLKGRSYEQYF

d_gene: .
abundance: .
v_gene: TRBV6-6
j_gene: TRBJ2-3
CDR3nt: TGTGCCAGCAGTTACTCGACTTGGCAGCTCACAGATACGCAGTATTTT
CDR3aa: CASSYSTWQLTDTQYF

d_gene: .
abundance: .
v_gene: TRBV7-9
j_gene: TRBJ2-7
CDR3nt: TGTGCCAGCAGCTTAATGGGGCCCCCGGGGCAGTACTTC
CDR3aa: CASSLMGPPGQYF